One and the same sample provided the 14 T cell receptor beta chains below, sequenced in a study of blood T cell repertoires in COVID-19. The data were produced by immunoSEQ multiplex PCR, yet TCRdb's version contains in-frame clones alone and is incomplete. Among some 180,000 clones, about 86% were seen once, and the ten largest hold around 25%. Sequencing was done on a sample of PBMCs or T cells enriched from blood (not recorded which). These receptor sequences come from a woman aged 35 to 49 in a cohort exposed to, infected with or recovered from COVID-19 (not recorded which).

The genes are TRBV7-8 and TRBJ2-3, with D possibly matching TRBD1 (5 bases). Germline V lookup: CDR1 SGHVS, CDR2 FQNEAQ. With 3 bases removed from V and 2 bases from J, the gap between germline ends came to 12 bases. This CDR3 is 15 amino acids long. Here the CDR3 DNA reads TGTGCCAGCAGCTTTACAGGAACCCCCACAGATACGCAGTATTTT. Translating it yields CASSFTGTPTDTQYF.

J is TRBJ1-3 and V is TRBV13; D remains ambiguous. Germline loops: CDR1 PRHDT, CDR2 FYEKMQ (reference sequence). The V end lost 5 bases, the J end lost 5 bases, and 13 bases lay between the germline ends. The CDR3 consists of 14 residues. The CDR3 sequence: CASSPPERRNTIYF. CDR3 bases: TGTGCCAGCAGCCCACCGGAGAGACGAAACACCATATATTTT.

This clone was detected only once. CDR3 residues: CASSPRETQYF. The CDR3 nucleotides read TGTGCCAGCTCCCCCCGAGAGACCCAGTACTTC. The chain is built from TRBV13 and TRBJ2-5; no firm D call. V was trimmed by 8 bases and J by 4 bases, leaving 8 bases between them. Per the germline V gene, CDR1 is PRHDT and CDR2 is FYEKMQ (reference sequence). CDR3 size: 11 residues.

V gene TRBV5-1 combines with J gene TRBJ1-6, with D possibly matching TRBD1 (6 bases). V dropped 0 bases and J dropped 7 bases, with 11 bases sitting between them. Germline V CDR1 and CDR2: SGHRS, YFSETQ. This CDR3 comprises 15 residues. Written as DNA, the CDR3 is TGCGCCAGCAGCTTGGAGGGCAGGGGAAATTCACCCCTCCACTTT. It is translated as CASSLEGRGNSPLHF.

The chain links TRBV29-1 to TRBJ2-7, with TRBD1 matching 10 bases. The CDR3 consists of 14 residues. Germline V gives CDR1 SQVTM, CDR2 ANQGSEA. Trimming cost V 4 bases and J 5 bases; bases outside gene matches: 8. The CDR3 nucleotides are TGCAGCGTTGCCTCCGGGACAGGGGCTGACGAGCAGTACTTC. This translates into CSVASGTGADEQYF.

This sequence joins TRBV5-3 and TRBJ2-3, with D possibly being TRBD1 (6 bases). TRBV5-3 is an open reading frame whose function is uncertain. This CDR3 comprises 15 residues. Trimming removed 4 bases from V and 2 bases from J, with 14 bases in between. The CDR3, as DNA: TGTGCCAGAAGCGCGCAGGGGTACCACACAGATACGCAGTATTTT. As protein: CARSAQGYHTDTQYF.

The V gene is TRBV19, the J gene TRBJ1-2, with 12 bases matching TRBD1. Germline-derived CDR1 and CDR2 are LNHDA and SQIVND (reference sequence). This CDR3 is built from 14 residues. J lost 8 bases, V lost 6 bases, and 7 bases had no gene match. The CDR3 nucleotides read TGTGCCAGTAGCCCGGGACAGGGGGCGGGAGGCTACACCTTC. Translation: CASSPGQGAGGYTF.

The chain recombines TRBV5-1 with TRBJ2-5, with 16 bases lining up with TRBD2. Germline V gene data show CDR1 as SGHRS and CDR2 as YFSETQ. V lost 0 bases and J lost 5; bases outside the gene matches: 4. The CDR3 spans 17 residues. The CDR3, as DNA: TGCGCCAGCAGCTTGGACGTGGGACTAGCGGGGGGGGAGACCCAGTACTTC. Protein product: CASSLDVGLAGGETQYF.

The J gene is TRBJ2-1, the V gene TRBV6-5, with 9 bases that match TRBD2. Germline V CDR1 and CDR2: MNHEY, SVGAGI. After removal of 3 bases from V and 5 bases from J, the junction contained 8 bases not matched to a gene. The CDR3 loop spans 16 amino acids. The chain's CDR3 is CASSYYRLAGNNEQFF. DNA for the CDR3: TGTGCCAGCAGTTATTACAGGCTAGCGGGAAACAATGAGCAGTTCTTC.

The genes are TRBV5-1 and TRBJ1-5; no definite D call. V lost 0 bases and J 5 bases, leaving 6 bases between the germline ends. The CDR3 spans 13 residues. The germline gives CDR1 SGHRS, CDR2 YFSETQ. The CDR3 sequence is CASSLAVDQPQHF. CDR3 DNA sequence: TGCGCCAGCAGCTTGGCCGTAGATCAGCCCCAGCATTTT.

The chain carries TRBV7-2 and TRBJ2-7; 9 positions match TRBD2. The CDR3 sequence is 16 residues long. Germline V gives CDR1 SGHTA, CDR2 FQGNSA. The V gene end was trimmed by 4 bases and the J gene end by 7 bases; junction bases not matched to a gene: 14. The CDR3 DNA sequence: TGTGCCAGCAGCTCCGTTAAGGGACTAGCCTCTGGGGAGCAGTACTTC. The encoded protein is CASSSVKGLASGEQYF.

This sequence joins TRBV27 and TRBJ1-2, with a possible D match to TRBD1 (5 bases). The CDR3 has 14 amino acids. Between the trimmed V and J ends, which lost 6 bases and 3 bases, there was a span of 14 bases. Looked up from germline, CDR1 is MNHEY and CDR2 is SMNVEV (reference sequence). Here the CDR3 reads CASRDGTGYYGYTF. The CDR3 DNA reads TGTGCCAGCAGGGATGGAACAGGTTACTATGGCTACACCTTC.

The chain carries TRBV15 and TRBJ1-1; D call uncertain. Trimming cost V 5 bases and J 3 bases, with 10 bases left between them. The CDR3 has 13 amino acids. The germline gives CDR1 LNHNV, CDR2 YYDKDF (reference sequence). CDR3 nucleotide sequence: TGTGCCACCAGCGCGCCCCTTGACACTGAAGCTTTCTTT. Its protein is CATSAPLDTEAFF.

The sample holds one count of this clone. This chain links TRBV27 with TRBJ2-5, with 11 bases that match TRBD2. V was clipped by 7 bases and J by 4 bases; unmatched bases: 5. The CDR3 contains 14 residues. Germline V gene lookup returns CDR1 MNHEY and CDR2 SMNVEV (reference sequence). CDR3 DNA: TGTGCCAGCATGAGACTAGCGGGACGAGAGACCCAGTACTTC. Protein product: CASMRLAGRETQYF.